This passage covers 18 T cell receptor beta chains from one sample sequenced in a study of blood T cell repertoires in COVID-19. Profiling relied on immunoSEQ multiplex PCR, and the TCRdb table lists in-frame clones only, not all of them. The data contain over 90,000 clones, 84% of them singletons. Material: peripheral blood. These receptors were collected from a human donor in a cohort sampled during active or convalescent COVID-19.

J is TRBJ1-1 and V is TRBV5-1; 10 bases fit TRBD1. Germline V gives CDR1 SGHRS, CDR2 YFSETQ. V lost 5 bases to trimming and J lost 0 bases; unmatched junction nucleotides: 7. This CDR3 has 16 amino acids. The DNA for the CDR3 is TGCGCCAGCAGACCCCGGGACAGGGGAATGAACACTGAAGCTTTCTTT. Amino acid sequence: CASRPRDRGMNTEAFF.

The chain has TRBV10-1 and TRBJ2-4, with a weak D call TRBD2 (6 bases). Germline lookup yields CDR1 WNHNN and CDR2 SYGVQD (reference sequence). The CDR3 is 16 amino acids. The ends were cut back, 10 bases at V and 7 bases at J, with 26 bases in the middle. The CDR3 coding sequence is TGCGCCATTCAAAGGGAGGACCTGAATTTCGTCAACATTCAGTACTTC. Encoded protein: CAIQREDLNFVNIQYF.

The rearrangement joins TRBV18 to TRBJ2-7, with a weak D call TRBD1 (5 bases). CDR1 is KGHSH, CDR2 LQKENI, per germline. CDR3 length: 14 amino acids. The ends were cut back, 3 bases at V and 3 bases at J, with 12 bases in the middle. Here the CDR3 DNA reads TGTGCCAGCTCACCGTCAGGGCACCTCTACGAGCAGTACTTC. Its translation is CASSPSGHLYEQYF.

The J gene is TRBJ1-5, the V gene TRBV5-1, with D perhaps matching TRBD1 (6 bases). From germline, CDR1 is SGHRS and CDR2 YFSETQ. V shed 5 bases and J shed 5 bases, with 11 bases lying between them. The CDR3 sequence is 13 residues long. CDR3 coding DNA: TGCGCCAGCAGTTATGCAGGGGATCAGCCCCAGCATTTT. Translated, it gives CASSYAGDQPQHF.

This CDR3 is CASRIAGGTYEQYF. The CDR3, as DNA: TGTGCCAGCAGAATTGCAGGGGGCACCTACGAGCAGTACTTC. V is TRBV27 and J is TRBJ2-7; 8 nucleotides line up with TRBD1. V shed 6 bases, J shed 2 bases, and the junction held 6 bases outside the gene matches. The CDR3 consists of 14 residues. Looked up from germline, CDR1 is MNHEY and CDR2 is SMNVEV (reference sequence).

The CDR3 nucleotides read TGTGCCAGCAGCTCCGTGGTGGAAGCGGGGGGCACAGATACGCAGTATTTT. Protein product: CASSSVVEAGGTDTQYF. V and J are TRBV7-6 and TRBJ2-3; 8 nucleotides align to TRBD2. Germline V lookup: CDR1 SGHVS, CDR2 FNYEAQ. The CDR3 runs 17 residues. Germline trimming cut 4 bases from V and 1 base from J; bases unmatched to any gene: 10.

The chain couples TRBV4-1 to TRBJ2-3; D not certain. Germline V gene lookup returns CDR1 MGHRA and CDR2 YSYEKL. V was clipped by 1 base and J by 0 bases, with 11 bases between them. This CDR3 region has 16 residues. Written as DNA, the CDR3 is TGCGCCAGCAGCCAAGTGGAGAGTCCTAGCACAGATACGCAGTATTTT. Amino acids: CASSQVESPSTDTQYF.

The V gene is TRBV6-1, the J gene TRBJ2-2, with 7 bases lining up with TRBD1. This CDR3 contains 16 residues. Germline CDR1 is MNHNS and CDR2 is SASEGT. J was trimmed by 6 bases and V by 3 bases; bases with no gene match: 10. The CDR3 bases are TGTGCCAGCAGTGAGCCCGGACAGGTGGGGTCCGGGGAGCTGTTTTTT. Translated, it gives CASSEPGQVGSGELFF.

This chain uses TRBV7-9 with TRBJ1-5; a weak D match, TRBD1 (5 bases). V gave up 4 bases and J gave up 9 bases, with 22 bases separating them. CDR1 SEHNR and CDR2 FQNEAQ come from the germline V gene (reference sequence). The CDR3 contains 16 residues. Written as DNA, the CDR3 is TGTGCCAGCAGCTACGGGGGGGAGTCGCCTCGACGGCCCCAGCATTTT. Translating it yields CASSYGGESPRRPQHF.

In this sample, this clone turned up many times. This chain connects TRBV5-4 to TRBJ1-4; unclear D gene. The CDR3 has 17 amino acids. V was trimmed by 0 bases and J by 0 bases, leaving 12 bases between them. The germline V gene encodes CDR1 SGHNT and CDR2 YYREEE (reference sequence). CDR3 residues: CASSLERRVPTNEKLFF. The CDR3 DNA follows: TGTGCCAGCAGCTTGGAGAGGCGGGTCCCAACTAATGAAAAACTGTTTTTT.

This chain links TRBV5-1 with TRBJ2-5; D not certain. The CDR3 totals 12 residues. V was shortened by 1 base and J by 5 bases, with 6 bases between the two germline ends. Germline CDR1 and CDR2: SGHRS and YFSETQ. CDR3 nucleotides: TGCGCCAGCAGCTTGTCTACCGAGACCCAGTACTTC. Its translation: CASSLSTETQYF.

The chain links TRBV2 to TRBJ1-1, with D perhaps matching TRBD1 (6 bases). V lost 0 bases, J lost 4 bases, and 9 bases lay in between. The CDR3 has 14 residues. CDR1 and CDR2 from the germline V gene are SNHLY and FYNNEI. The CDR3 DNA reads TGTGCCAGCAGTGAAGCGACCAGGGGCACTGAAGCTTTCTTT. Translation: CASSEATRGTEAFF.

The rearrangement links TRBV11-3 to TRBJ1-3; 7 bases match TRBD1. The CDR3 is 14 amino acids. CDR1 is SGHNT, CDR2 YENEEA, per germline. The V segment lost 5 bases and the J segment 1 base; nucleotides outside the gene matches: 2. For the CDR3, the DNA is TGTGCCAGCAGCGCGACAGGGTCTGGAAACACCATATATTTT. It is translated as CASSATGSGNTIYF.

A few counts support this clone. This chain connects TRBV15 to TRBJ2-7, with 8 bases fitting TRBD1. The junction had 4 bases not matched to a gene; V was cut back by 0 bases and J by 0 bases. CDR1 is LNHNV and CDR2 is YYDKDF in the germline V gene (reference sequence). The CDR3 length is 16 residues. This CDR3 is CATSREVGQGSYEQYF. In DNA form, the CDR3 reads TGTGCCACCAGCAGAGAAGTAGGACAGGGCTCCTACGAGCAGTACTTC.

A single count supports this clone. V gene TRBV5-1 combines with J gene TRBJ1-6, with TRBD1 matching over 7 bases. With 0 bases clipped from V and 9 bases from J, the junction kept 15 bases outside the gene matches. The CDR3 is made up of 18 amino acids. Germline CDR1 is SGHRS and CDR2 is YFSETQ. CDR3 amino acids: CASSLDGTALRIGSPLHF. CDR3 nucleotides: TGCGCCAGCAGCTTGGACGGGACAGCCCTAAGAATTGGTTCACCCCTCCACTTT.

The genes are TRBV4-1 and TRBJ2-7, with TRBD2 as a possible D gene (5 bases). V lost 1 base and J lost 2, with 12 bases in between. The CDR3 spans 15 residues. Germline CDR1 and CDR2: MGHRA and YSYEKL. CDR3 nucleotide sequence: TGCGCCAGCAGCCAAGGGGCTGTAGCGACCTACGAGCAGTACTTC. This translates into CASSQGAVATYEQYF.

This clone was counted a few times. The chain employs TRBV9 and TRBJ1-4; no clear D. The CDR3 has 14 amino acids. Trimming took off 7 bases at V and 0 bases at J, with 10 bases between the two ends. Looked up from germline, CDR1 is SGDLS and CDR2 is YYNGEE. The CDR3 protein is CASGRAATNEKLFF. The CDR3 bases are TGTGCCAGCGGGCGAGCGGCAACTAATGAAAAACTGTTTTTT.

This chain links TRBV27 with TRBJ2-3, with 7 bases identical to TRBD2. Per germline, CDR1 MNHEY and CDR2 SMNVEV (reference sequence). This CDR3 region has 15 residues. V lost 7 bases and J lost 1; bases outside the gene matches: 8. CDR3 DNA: TGTGCCAGCACCTGGCGGGGGTTGGGCACAGATACGCAGTATTTT. Protein: CASTWRGLGTDTQYF.